This is a list of T cell receptor beta chains from one sample in a study of shared clonotypes between healthy human individuals. Data came from immunoSEQ multiplex PCR; TCRdb stores just in-frame clones and leaves some out. There are more than 2 million clones in the sample; just under 95% occur only once, and 0.9% to 1.4% lies in the top ten. The material sequenced was naive CD8+ T cells sorted from blood. These receptors were taken from a young man in good health. Each CDR3 is given with its conserved first and last residue. The D gene is left open where the match is weak. Part of the rows lack a size; the others show once, few, many or a class for expanded clones.

CDR3aa: CASSLGGSAQHF; CDR3nt: TGTGCCAGCAGTTTAGGTGGGTCGGCCCAGCATTTT; j_gene: TRBJ1-5; abundance: NA; d_gene: NA; v_gene: TRBV6-5
CDR3aa: CASSLLSNLQETQYF; CDR3nt: TGTGCCAGCAGTTTATTGAGCAACCTTCAAGAGACCCAGTACTTC; j_gene: TRBJ2-5; abundance: NA; d_gene: NA; v_gene: TRBV27
CDR3aa: CASRNLAGLPTSTDTQYF; CDR3nt: TGCGCCAGCAGAAATTTGGCAGGTCTCCCAACTAGCACAGATACGCAGTATTTT; j_gene: TRBJ2-3; abundance: NA; d_gene: NA; v_gene: TRBV5-1
CDR3aa: CATSPFTGELFF; CDR3nt: TGTGCCACCAGCCCTTTCACCGGGGAGCTGTTTTTT; j_gene: TRBJ2-2; abundance: NA; d_gene: NA; v_gene: TRBV15
CDR3aa: CAISEPTTPSYEQYF; CDR3nt: TGTGCCATCAGTGAGCCCACGACTCCATCCTACGAGCAGTACTTC; j_gene: TRBJ2-7; abundance: NA; d_gene: NA; v_gene: TRBV10-3
CDR3aa: CASSFDLNNEQFF; CDR3nt: TGTGCCAGCAGCTTCGACCTGAACAATGAGCAGTTCTTC; j_gene: TRBJ2-1; abundance: NA; d_gene: NA; v_gene: TRBV11-2
CDR3aa: CASSLALDGYGYTF; CDR3nt: TGTGCCAGCAGCTTAGCGCTTGACGGGTATGGCTACACCTTC; j_gene: TRBJ1-2; abundance: NA; d_gene: NA; v_gene: TRBV7-9
CDR3aa: CASSFPFEDRGQGTNEQFF; CDR3nt: TGTGCCAGCAGCTTTCCTTTTGAAGACAGGGGGCAAGGTACGAATGAGCAGTTCTTC; j_gene: TRBJ2-1; abundance: NA; d_gene: TRBD1; v_gene: TRBV11-1
CDR3aa: CASTPIRRPGTDDIDYGYTF; CDR3nt: TGCGCCAGCACCCCTATAAGGCGCCCCGGGACAGATGATATTGACTATGGCTACACCTTC; j_gene: TRBJ1-2; abundance: NA; d_gene: TRBD1; v_gene: TRBV10-1
CDR3aa: CASSEWWAGGTDTQYF; CDR3nt: TGTGCCAGCAGTGAATGGTGGGCGGGGGGCACAGATACGCAGTATTTT; j_gene: TRBJ2-3; abundance: NA; d_gene: TRBD2; v_gene: TRBV2
CDR3aa: CASSSRFKTLTYEQYF; CDR3nt: TGTGCCAGCAGCTCCCGTTTCAAGACATTGACCTACGAGCAGTACTTC; j_gene: TRBJ2-7; abundance: NA; d_gene: NA; v_gene: TRBV7-2
CDR3aa: CASSYREGTGELFF; CDR3nt: TGTGCCAGCAGTTACCGGGAGGGCACCGGGGAGCTGTTTTTT; j_gene: TRBJ2-2; abundance: NA; d_gene: TRBD2; v_gene: TRBV6-5
CDR3aa: CASSQGGQGGSPLHF; CDR3nt: TGCGCCAGCAGCCAAGGAGGACAGGGTGGTTCACCCCTCCACTTT; j_gene: TRBJ1-6; abundance: NA; d_gene: TRBD1; v_gene: TRBV4-1
CDR3aa: CASSLVGGRETQYF; CDR3nt: TGTGCCAGCAGCTTAGTGGGCGGGAGAGAGACCCAGTACTTC; j_gene: TRBJ2-5; abundance: NA; d_gene: TRBD2; v_gene: TRBV11-2
CDR3aa: CASSAVNEQFF; CDR3nt: TGTGCCAGCAGCGCCGTCAATGAGCAGTTCTTC; j_gene: TRBJ2-1; abundance: NA; d_gene: NA; v_gene: TRBV9
CDR3aa: CASSLGTTSDNEQFF; CDR3nt: TGTGCCAGCAGCTTAGGCACAACTAGCGACAATGAGCAGTTCTTC; j_gene: TRBJ2-1; abundance: NA; d_gene: TRBD2; v_gene: TRBV13
CDR3aa: CASSYSAGTTEAFF; CDR3nt: TGTGCCAGCAGTTACTCGGCCGGGACCACTGAAGCTTTCTTT; j_gene: TRBJ1-1; abundance: NA; d_gene: NA; v_gene: TRBV6-5
CDR3aa: CASSSGLADRPGGETQYF; CDR3nt: TGTGCCAGCAGCTCGGGACTAGCGGACCGACCGGGAGGTGAGACCCAGTACTTC; j_gene: TRBJ2-5; abundance: NA; d_gene: TRBD2; v_gene: TRBV7-9
CDR3aa: CASTIRVLNTEAFF; CDR3nt: TGTGCCAGCACCATACGAGTCCTGAACACTGAAGCTTTCTTT; j_gene: TRBJ1-1; abundance: NA; d_gene: NA; v_gene: TRBV11-2
CDR3aa: CASSGTGGADTQYF; CDR3nt: TGTGCCAGCAGTGGGACAGGGGGCGCAGATACGCAGTATTTT; j_gene: TRBJ2-3; abundance: NA; d_gene: TRBD1; v_gene: TRBV11-3
CDR3aa: CASSSTSNEQFF; CDR3nt: TGTGCCAGCAGCTCAACTAGCAATGAGCAGTTCTTC; j_gene: TRBJ2-1; abundance: once; d_gene: NA; v_gene: TRBV7-9
CDR3aa: CASRQGAYEQYF; CDR3nt: TGTGCCAGCAGACAGGGGGCCTACGAGCAGTACTTC; j_gene: TRBJ2-7; abundance: NA; d_gene: TRBD1; v_gene: TRBV27
CDR3aa: CASSGTGDYEQYF; CDR3nt: TGTGCCAGCAGTGGGACAGGGGACTACGAGCAGTACTTC; j_gene: TRBJ2-7; abundance: NA; d_gene: TRBD1; v_gene: TRBV6-5